These T cell receptor beta chains were read from a single sample in a study of cytotoxic CD8 clonotypes in ibrutinib-treated CLL. This table comes from immunoSEQ multiplex PCR, and its TCRdb copy is limited to in-frame clones, with some not included. Among nearly 300,000 clones, around 69% were seen once, and the ten largest hold around 6%. The source was PBMCs, collected at disease progression, from a patient treated with ibrutinib. These receptors originate from a human donor with chronic lymphocytic leukemia. Both conserved end residues are part of each CDR3. D genes are given only for firm matches. The size entry is marked missing in some rows and otherwise reads once, few, many or a size class.

TRBJ2-1 TRBV15 - TRBD1 CATSRTGQGVDEQFF TGTGCCACCAGCAGAACGGGACAGGGTGTCGATGAGCAGTTCTTC
TRBJ2-7 TRBV10-2 - TRBD2 CASSDWLADTYEQYF TGCGCCAGCAGTGATTGGCTAGCGGACACCTACGAGCAGTACTTC
TRBJ2-7 TRBV7-9 - TRBD2 CASSLQAGRAYEQYF TGTGCCAGCAGCTTACAAGCCGGGAGGGCCTACGAGCAGTACTTC
TRBJ2-7 TRBV9 few TRBD1 CASSVAWDSSYEQYF TGTGCCAGCAGCGTAGCATGGGACAGTAGCTACGAGCAGTACTTC
TRBJ1-2 TRBV6-1 - TRBD1 CASHRQGLNYGYTF TGTGCCAGCCACCGACAGGGCCTGAACTATGGCTACACCTTC
TRBJ1-2 TRBV29-1 few TRBD1 CSVDEDRYGYTF TGCAGCGTTGATGAGGACAGGTATGGCTACACCTTC
TRBJ2-6 TRBV27 few - CASRSSGANVLTF TGTGCCAGCAGAAGCTCTGGGGCCAACGTCCTGACTTTC
TRBJ1-2 TRBV4-1 few - CASSLRQLLDGYTF TGCGCCAGCAGCCTACGACAGCTACTCGATGGCTACACCTTC
TRBJ2-7 TRBV4-3 - TRBD2 CASSQDRSGRAAYEQYF TGCGCCAGCAGCCAAGATCGCAGCGGGAGGGCCGCTTACGAGCAGTACTTC
TRBJ1-6 TRBV5-1 - - CASSRRPGESPLHF TGCGCCAGCAGCCGGAGGCCAGGGGAGTCACCCCTCCACTTT
TRBJ2-7 TRBV18 - - CASSLGQFNEQYF TGTGCCAGCTCACTTGGACAGTTCAACGAGCAGTACTTC
TRBJ1-3 TRBV28 - - CASSRGPGLSSGNTIYF TGTGCCAGCAGTCGTGGACCCGGCCTTTCCTCTGGAAACACCATATATTTT
TRBJ1-5 TRBV19 - - CASSIPPQPQHF TGTGCCAGTAGTATCCCGCCCCAGCCCCAGCATTTT
TRBJ2-7 TRBV6-1 once - CASPKIGSGGYEQYF TGTGCCAGCCCTAAAATAGGATCCGGCGGCTACGAGCAGTACTTC
TRBJ2-7 TRBV10-2 - - CASRQDPDSYEQYF TGCGCCAGCAGACAGGACCCAGACTCCTACGAGCAGTACTTC
TRBJ2-7 TRBV4-1 - TRBD1 CASSHGQGPSYEQYF TGCGCCAGCAGCCATGGACAGGGACCTTCCTACGAGCAGTACTTC
TRBJ2-3 TRBV2 - - CASSKPTLGLYTQYF TGTGCCAGCAGTAAGCCCACTTTGGGACTTTATACGCAGTATTTT
TRBJ2-1 TRBV29-1 - TRBD2 CSVEDLLTSGRRDEQFF TGCAGCGTTGAAGATCTCCTGACTAGCGGGAGACGGGATGAGCAGTTCTTC
TRBJ2-7 TRBV7-6 once TRBD2 CASSLASLTSGIRYEQYF TGTGCCAGCAGCTTAGCGAGTCTCACTAGCGGGATAAGGTACGAGCAGTACTTC
TRBJ2-3 TRBV18 - - CASSPWAGEDTQYF TGTGCCAGCTCACCCTGGGCAGGGGAAGATACGCAGTATTTT
TRBJ2-1 TRBV19 - TRBD1 CASSPGPRTGGHEQFF TGTGCCAGTAGCCCAGGGCCCCGGACAGGGGGGCATGAGCAGTTCTTC
TRBJ2-1 TRBV29-1 - TRBD1 CSVGTGWNEQFF TGCAGCGTTGGGACAGGGTGGAATGAGCAGTTCTTC
TRBJ1-3 TRBV5-1 - - CASSLGAGVNTIYF TGCGCCAGCAGCTTGGGAGCGGGCGTCAACACCATATATTTT
TRBJ2-1 TRBV28 - TRBD2 CASSYLTSGPERGPSVQFF TGTGCCAGCAGTTACCTTACTAGCGGGCCAGAGCGGGGACCGTCTGTGCAGTTCTTC
TRBJ2-1 TRBV6-5 - - CASSYGGNEQFF TGTGCCAGCAGTTACGGAGGGAATGAGCAGTTCTTC
TRBJ2-3 TRBV29-1 few - CSVVPYTNTQYF TGCAGCGTTGTCCCCTACACAAATACGCAGTATTTT
TRBJ1-3 TRBV9 - TRBD1 CASTWGQHSGNTIYF TGTGCCAGCACCTGGGGACAGCATTCTGGAAACACCATATATTTT
TRBJ1-5 TRBV4-1 few TRBD1 CASSQDLAGGYQPQHF TGCGCCAGCAGCCAAGATTTGGCAGGGGGCTATCAGCCCCAGCATTTT
TRBJ2-7 TRBV18 - TRBD2 CASSREGYEQYF TGTGCCAGCTCACGGGAGGGCTACGAGCAGTACTTC
TRBJ1-1 TRBV25-1 - - CASSERAGNTEAFF TGTGCCAGCAGTGAAAGGGCGGGAAACACTGAAGCTTTCTTT
TRBJ2-7 TRBV18 - - CASSPLPGTHYEQYF TGTGCCAGCTCACCACTTCCCGGGACACACTACGAGCAGTACTTC
TRBJ2-7 TRBV6-6 - - CASSYHSGTLYEQYF TGTGCCAGCAGTTACCATAGCGGTACACTTTACGAGCAGTACTTC
TRBJ2-3 TRBV7-3 few - CASSPSLRDTQYF TGTGCCAGCAGTCCGAGCCTCAGGGATACGCAGTATTTT
TRBJ2-1 TRBV5-1 - TRBD2 CASWPGLAGGIPHNEQFF TGCGCCAGCTGGCCGGGACTAGCGGGAGGCATCCCGCACAATGAGCAGTTCTTC
TRBJ2-7 TRBV7-6 - - CASSPASPPIYEQYF TGTGCCAGCAGCCCAGCTAGCCCCCCTATATACGAGCAGTACTTC
TRBJ2-7 TRBV10-1 - TRBD2 CASSDTGLAGPAYEQYF TGCGCCAGCAGTGATACGGGACTAGCGGGCCCTGCCTACGAGCAGTACTTC
TRBJ2-2 TRBV7-8 - - CASSLAGVKKMMPTGELFF TGTGCCAGCAGCTTAGCGGGGGTGAAGAAAATGATGCCAACCGGGGAGCTGTTTTTT
TRBJ2-3 TRBV5-1 once TRBD1 CASSVTGGPSTDTQYF TGCGCCAGCAGCGTGACAGGGGGCCCTAGCACAGATACGCAGTATTTT
TRBJ2-1 TRBV6-5 few - CASSYGVAGNNEQFF TGTGCCAGCAGTTACGGAGTGGCAGGGAACAATGAGCAGTTCTTC
TRBJ2-2 TRBV5-1 - TRBD2 CASSFPLAGDPSGELFF TGCGCCAGCAGCTTCCCTCTAGCGGGAGATCCCTCCGGGGAGCTGTTTTTT
TRBJ1-5 TRBV2 - - CASRAGRVESSNQPQHF TGTGCCAGCAGAGCGGGCCGGGTTGAGTCTAGCAATCAGCCCCAGCATTTT
TRBJ2-5 TRBV10-2 - TRBD2 CASSRPSGGSQETQYF TGCGCCAGCAGTAGACCTAGCGGGGGGTCTCAAGAGACCCAGTACTTC
TRBJ1-1 TRBV2 - - CASSIQLTEAFF TGTGCCAGCAGCATCCAGCTCACTGAAGCTTTCTTT
TRBJ2-5 TRBV19 - TRBD1 CASSRPGQGQTQYF TGTGCCAGTAGTAGACCGGGACAGGGACAGACCCAGTACTTC
TRBJ2-7 TRBV7-2 - - CASSLNRGDREQYF TGTGCCAGCAGCTTAAACCGCGGGGACCGGGAGCAGTACTTC
TRBJ2-7 TRBV6-5 - TRBD2 CASSYTGLAVYEQYF TGTGCCAGCAGTTATACGGGACTAGCTGTCTACGAGCAGTACTTC
TRBJ1-1 TRBV28 few - CASSLEGVNTEAFF TGTGCCAGCAGTTTAGAGGGAGTGAACACTGAAGCTTTCTTT
TRBJ2-7 TRBV27 - TRBD2 CASSKRGLAGGHEQYF TGTGCCAGCAGTAAAAGAGGACTAGCGGGAGGCCACGAGCAGTACTTC
TRBJ1-1 TRBV15 once - CATSSRTQSYTEAFF TGTGCCACCAGCAGCCGTACTCAGTCGTACACTGAAGCTTTCTTT
TRBJ1-3 TRBV11-2 - - CASSLVVSGNTIYF TGTGCCAGCAGCTTAGTGGTCTCTGGAAACACCATATATTTT
TRBJ2-3 TRBV29-1 once - CSVPRGTNTDTQYF TGCAGCGTTCCAAGGGGGACGAACACAGATACGCAGTATTTT
TRBJ2-7 TRBV6-5 - - CASTEGWPYEQYF TGTGCCAGCACCGAAGGGTGGCCCTACGAGCAGTACTTC
TRBJ2-7 TRBV29-1 once TRBD1 CSVELRDSPRYEQYF TGCAGCGTTGAACTCCGGGACAGTCCCCGCTACGAGCAGTACTTC
TRBJ2-5 TRBV6-1 - TRBD1 CASSERRQGAAETQYF TGTGCCAGCAGTGAGAGGCGACAGGGGGCTGCAGAGACCCAGTACTTC
TRBJ2-1 TRBV19 - - CASTRAPYNEQFF TGTGCCAGTACAAGGGCCCCCTACAATGAGCAGTTCTTC